The entry below gives a single TCR beta chain sequence along with its context. The length of the CDR3 is 13 residues. Germline values: CDR1 SQVTM, CDR2 ANQGSEA. V lost 6 bases to trimming and J lost 1 base; unmatched junction nucleotides: 5. In the original processing: Reference gene primer amplification yielded estimated nucleated cell counts. TCRdb's copy holds only in-frame clones and misses some; the assay was immunoSEQ multiplex PCR. The V and J calls and the clone size are those of that table, but D and trimming were determined from the DNA. The sample includes about 74,000 clones, approximately 80% of them seen just once. The sample comes from a study of blood T cell repertoires in COVID-19. Study as a whole: Acute and convalescent COVID-19 specimens originated in the United States, Italy and Spain. From T cells, B-cell-depleted T cells, or PBMCs came the material, which was cDNA or gDNA.

V is TRBV29-1 and J is TRBJ1-1; 7 nucleotides agree with TRBD1. The receptor's source is a human donor in a cohort sampled during active COVID-19. The sample comprised peripheral blood. The CDR3, as DNA: TGCAGCGTGGGCAGGGGGGGGAACACTGAAGCTTTCTTT. Protein sequence: CSVGRGGNTEAFF. Complete variable domain (other parts from reference TRBV29-1 and TRBJ1-1): SAVISQKPSRDICQRGTSLTIQCQVDSQVTMMFWYRQQPGQSLTLIATANQGSEATYESGFVIDKFPISRPNLTFSTLTVSNMSPEDSSIYLCSVGRGGNTEAFFGQGTRLTVV.